Each of the 15 T cell receptor beta chains below was sequenced from the same sample in a study of human T cells and chemical hapten exposure. TCRdb re-called the RACE reads through MiXCR, storing one row per CDR3 protein. The sample holds 80,000 to 100,000 distinct CDR3 sequences, about 8.7% seen once. Time point in this sample: healthy volunteer bleed at 2 weeks. The template was total RNA from unfractionated whole blood. Material: whole blood. Receptors were obtained from a female donor in good health. Some clones in this sample may be carry-over from other donors' samples.

This clonotype was observed many times. The V call is TRBV7-9, the J call TRBJ2-7; 11 positions match TRBD2. The CDR3 is 15 amino acids. Germline trimming cut 5 bases from V and 2 bases from J; bases unmatched to any gene: 5. Germline V gene sequence: CDR1 SEHNR, CDR2 FQNEAQ (reference sequence). CDR3: CASSPGTSGTYEQYF. In DNA, the CDR3 is TGTGCCAGCAGCCCCGGGACTAGCGGTACCTACGAGCAGTACTTC.

Many counts were recorded for this clonotype. V and J are TRBV27 and TRBJ2-7, with 7 positions matching TRBD1. Trimming cost V 5 bases and J 1 base; bases outside gene matches: 5. Germline V gene lookup returns CDR1 MNHEY and CDR2 SMNVEV (reference sequence). This CDR3 has 14 amino acids. The CDR3 reads CASSPQTGSYEQYF. CDR3 bases: TGTGCCAGCAGTCCGCAGACAGGGTCCTACGAGCAGTACTTC.

This clonotype was counted only a few times. CDR3 region: CSVGDDRDTEAFF. For the CDR3, the DNA is TGCAGCGTGGGAGATGACAGAGACACTGAAGCTTTCTTT. V usage is TRBV29-1 and J usage is TRBJ1-1; tentatively, D is TRBD1 (5 bases). The CDR3 contains 13 residues. Germline values: CDR1 SQVTM, CDR2 ANQGSEA. The ends were cut back, 6 bases at V and 3 bases at J, with 14 bases in the middle.

The genes are TRBV12-3 or TRBV12-4 and TRBJ1-3; no clear D gene. Trimming stripped 5 bases from V and 4 bases from J, with 15 bases between. This CDR3 region has 15 residues. The DNA for the CDR3 is TGTGCCAGCAGTGTCTGGACGGTGAGGGGAAACACCATATATTTT. This gives the protein CASSVWTVRGNTIYF.

In its sample, this clonotype was seen many times. The chain joins TRBV28 to TRBJ2-4; no clear D gene. The CDR3 is made up of 15 amino acids. CDR1 is MDHEN and CDR2 is SYDVKM in the germline V gene. V was clipped by 3 bases and J by 1 base, with 10 bases between them. The CDR3 bases are TGTGCCAGCAGTTTGAGACGATTTGCCAAAAACATTCAGTACTTC. Residues: CASSLRRFAKNIQYF.

This clonotype has a handful of counts. The chain recombines TRBV20-1 with TRBJ1-5; 9 bases are shared with TRBD1. V shed 4 bases, J shed 3 bases, and the junction held 4 bases outside the gene matches. CDR3 length equals 14 residues. The V gene's germline CDR1 is DFQATT and CDR2 SNEGSKA (reference sequence). The CDR3 spells CSATGQGNNQPQHF. The CDR3 region has the DNA TGCAGTGCTACAGGACAGGGGAACAATCAGCCCCAGCATTTT.

This clonotype was detected ten times or more. This chain joins TRBV27 and TRBJ1-1; TRBD1 aligns across 9 bases. The V gene's germline CDR1 is MNHEY and CDR2 SMNVEV (reference sequence). With V trimmed by 5 bases and J by 5 bases, 6 bases remained unmatched. The CDR3 is 14 amino acids. DNA for the CDR3: TGTGCCAGCAGTCAGACAGGGGGAGGGACTGAAGCTTTCTTT. Protein product: CASSQTGGGTEAFF.

Many counts were recorded for this clonotype. CDR3: CSVEASGEDTQYF. DNA for the CDR3: TGCAGCGTTGAGGCTAGCGGAGAAGATACGCAGTATTTT. The rearrangement uses TRBV29-1 and TRBJ2-3, with 7 bases matching TRBD2. Trimming at V came to 3 bases and at J to 5 bases, leaving 5 bases not matched to a gene. CDR3 length: 13 residues. CDR1 is SQVTM, CDR2 ANQGSEA, per germline.

This clonotype has a count of ten or more. This chain joins TRBV2 and TRBJ2-1; no clear D gene. V was shortened by 10 bases and J by 0 bases, with 13 bases between the two germline ends. CDR1 and CDR2 (germline): SNHLY, FYNNEI. The CDR3 runs to 14 residues. For the CDR3, the DNA is TGTGCCACCACTGACGCGGACTCCTACAATGAGCAGTTCTTC. It translates to CATTDADSYNEQFF.

The rearrangement uses TRBV11-2 and TRBJ2-7, with D perhaps TRBD2 (5 bases). The V gene lost 5 bases and the J gene lost 4 bases, with 12 bases spanning the gap. The germline V gene encodes CDR1 SGHAT and CDR2 FQNNGV. The CDR3 loop spans 13 amino acids. The CDR3 loop is CASSRVPGYEQYF. The CDR3 DNA follows: TGTGCCAGCAGCAGAGTACCGGGGTACGAGCAGTACTTC. The whole variable domain, remainder taken from reference TRBV11-2 and TRBJ2-7, is EAGVAQSPRYKIIEKRQSVAFWCNPISGHATLYWYQQILGQGPKLLIQFQNNGVVDDSQLPKDRFSAERLKGVDSTLKIQPAKLEDSAVYLCASSRVPGYEQYFGPGTRLTVT.

This clonotype was found many times. The chain uses TRBV7-2 and TRBJ2-4; weak D call: TRBD1 (5 bases). CDR1 and CDR2 (germline): SGHTA, FQGNSA. V shed 6 bases and J shed 7 bases, with 16 bases lying between them. CDR3 length equals 14 residues. The CDR3 nucleotides are TGTGCCAGCAGTCCCTTAATGGGGCCCAACATTCAGTACTTC. It specifies CASSPLMGPNIQYF.

This clonotype was found many times. The chain recombines TRBV5-1 with TRBJ2-1; D could derive from TRBD1 or TRBD2 (5 bases each). Trimming shortened V by 1 base and J by 7 bases, and 15 bases separated the two germline ends. The CDR3 extends over 15 amino acids. Germline loops: CDR1 SGHRS, CDR2 YFSETQ. The CDR3 DNA reads as TGCGCCAGCAGCTTGTCGGGACGAGAAGGAAATGAGCAGTTCTTC. Protein: CASSLSGREGNEQFF.

This clonotype was picked up many times. V and J are TRBV3-1 and TRBJ2-2; D remains ambiguous. Germline CDR1 reads LGHDT; CDR2 reads YNNKEL (reference sequence). The CDR3 is 13 amino acids. V lost 3 bases and J 4 bases, leaving 6 bases between the germline ends. The CDR3 sequence is CASSQGSTGELFF. In nucleotides, the CDR3 is TGTGCCAGCAGCCAGGGGTCCACCGGGGAGCTGTTTTTT.

The genes are TRBV20-1 and TRBJ2-4; the D is unclear. The ends were cut back, 6 bases at V and 0 bases at J, with 15 bases in the middle. Per the germline V gene, CDR1 is DFQATT and CDR2 is SNEGSKA (reference sequence). The CDR3 has 15 residues. The CDR3 sequence is CSANSRTLAKNIQYF. The CDR3 DNA reads as TGCAGTGCAAACTCTAGAACCTTAGCCAAAAACATTCAGTACTTC.

This clonotype was picked up a small number of times. This chain links TRBV5-1 with TRBJ2-7; tentative D call: TRBD1 (8 bases). CDR3 length equals 14 residues. The ends were cut back, 1 base at V and 5 bases at J, with 13 bases in the middle. Germline V gene sequence: CDR1 SGHRS, CDR2 YFSETQ. In nucleotides, the CDR3 is TGCGCCAGCAGCTTGACAGGGGGGGGGGACGAGCAGTACTTC. It specifies CASSLTGGGDEQYF.